These 27 T cell receptor beta chains were sequenced from one sample in a study of T-cell reconstitution after alpha-beta-depleted transplantation in children (dated by TCRdb to about 2016). The library relied on PCR. Data came from an Illumina HiSeq 2500. TCR libraries were prepared with molecular barcoding, using unique molecular identifiers to normalize TCRbeta repertoire quantification. TCRdb took the public reads, trimmed them with fastp at Q25, ran MiXCR for clone calling and kept in-frame beta chains. Every distinct CDR3 protein forms one entry, paired with its most common genes and DNA. A total of some 590,000 distinct CDR3 sequences appear in this sample, about 10% of them only once. Around 4% of the sample belongs to the ten largest clones. Sample: PBMCs from the stem cell graft donor, taken from the stem cell graft. The receptors stem from a human donor who donated a stem cell graft to a child with acute myeloid leukemia.

The chain is built from TRBV28 and TRBJ2-5; no firm D call. From germline, CDR1 is MDHEN and CDR2 SYDVKM. The CDR3 contains 13 residues. Trimming took off 7 bases at V and 1 base at J, with 10 bases between the two ends. In DNA, the CDR3 is TGTGCCAGCAACTCAGACACCCAAGAGACCCAGTACTTC. Translation gives CASNSDTQETQYF.

This clonotype was seen only a few times. This rearrangement joins TRBV24-1 to TRBJ2-3; the D gene could be TRBD1 or TRBD2 (5 bases each). The length of the CDR3 is 14 residues. V lost 9 bases and J lost 7, with 19 bases in between. Germline loops: CDR1 KGHDR, CDR2 SFDVKD. The CDR3 region has the DNA TGTGCCACCTCCGGGACCCCGGAGGTAAATACGCAGTATTTT. Residues: CATSGTPEVNTQYF.

The chain combines TRBV7-9 with TRBJ2-1; D not certain. V dropped 4 bases and J dropped 7 bases, with 14 bases sitting between them. This CDR3 contains 14 residues. Per germline, CDR1 SEHNR and CDR2 FQNEAQ (reference sequence). In DNA form, the CDR3 reads TGTGCCAGCAGCTCTCAGAGCCGACGGAATGAGCAGTTCTTC. This codes for CASSSQSRRNEQFF. The variable domain in full, with the rest retrieved from reference TRBV7-9 and TRBJ2-1, is DTGVSQNPRHKITKRGQNVTFRCDPISEHNRLYWYRQTLGQGPEFLTYFQNEAQLEKSRLLSDRFSAERPKGSFSTLEIQRTEQGDSAMYLCASSSQSRRNEQFFGPGTRLTVL.

V gene TRBV4-2 combines with J gene TRBJ2-3, with 11 nucleotides matching TRBD2. CDR1 is LGHNA, CDR2 YNFKEQ, per germline. Germline trimming cut 0 bases from V and 6 bases from J; bases unmatched to any gene: 14. The CDR3 extends over 19 amino acids. CDR3 DNA sequence: TGTGCCAGCAGCCAAGATCGGGCCCTAGCGGGAGGCCCCTCCGATACGCAGTATTTT. This gives the protein CASSQDRALAGGPSDTQYF.

A few counts support this clonotype. V is TRBV14 and J is TRBJ2-1, with 7 bases aligning to TRBD2. The junction had 7 bases not matched to a gene; V was cut back by 1 base and J by 4 bases. Per the germline V gene, CDR1 is SGHDN and CDR2 is FVKESK. This CDR3 comprises 16 residues. The CDR3 nucleotides read TGTGCCAGCAGCCAAGGGCTTGGACTAGATTACAATGAGCAGTTCTTC. Its protein product is CASSQGLGLDYNEQFF.

This clonotype was picked up many times. The chain combines TRBV27 with TRBJ2-1; 8 bases match TRBD1. V dropped 1 base and J dropped 5; count of bases not matched to a gene: 10. This CDR3 spans 17 amino acids. Germline values: CDR1 MNHEY, CDR2 SMNVEV (reference sequence). As DNA, the CDR3 is TGTGCCAGCAGTTTATTAGTTCTTGGACAGGGCAACAATGAGCAGTTCTTC. It yields the protein CASSLLVLGQGNNEQFF.

This clonotype turned up a few times. The J gene is TRBJ2-3, the V gene TRBV28; 8 nucleotides align to TRBD2. With 8 bases clipped from V and 3 bases from J, the junction kept 10 bases outside the gene matches. Germline V gene data show CDR1 as MDHEN and CDR2 as SYDVKM. The CDR3 sequence is 15 residues long. The CDR3 DNA reads as TGTGCCAGCTTCCAGCGGGGGCCCTCTACAGATACGCAGTATTTT. Its translation: CASFQRGPSTDTQYF.

This clonotype appeared a few times. The chain combines TRBV6-2 or TRBV6-3 with TRBJ1-1, with D maybe TRBD1 (5 bases). The germline V gene has CDR1 MNHEY and CDR2 SVGEGT. V was clipped by 11 bases and J by 0 bases, with 22 bases between them. This CDR3 has 16 amino acids. CDR3 DNA sequence: TGTGCCGCCCGACCGTGGGGGGTACGGGTGAACACTGAAGCTTTCTTT. The encoded protein is CAARPWGVRVNTEAFF.

This clonotype was counted a few times. The chain carries TRBV3-1 and TRBJ2-5, with 8 bases aligning to TRBD2. This CDR3 has 16 amino acids. The trim removed 3 bases at V and 2 bases at J, leaving 8 bases unmatched. Per the germline V gene, CDR1 is LGHDT and CDR2 is YNNKEL (reference sequence). The CDR3 nucleotides read TGTGCCAGCAGCCACGGGAGCGGGAGTGGGCAAGAGACCCAGTACTTC. Protein product: CASSHGSGSGQETQYF.

This rearrangement joins TRBV19 to TRBJ2-2, with 7 bases fitting TRBD1. Germline V gene data show CDR1 as LNHDA and CDR2 as SQIVND (reference sequence). This CDR3 is 13 amino acids long. The DNA of the CDR3 is TGTGTCAGGCGACAGGGTGGAGCCGGGGAGCTGTTTTTT. This gives the protein CVRRQGGAGELFF. Combining the CDR3 with reference TRBV19 and TRBJ2-2 gives the whole variable domain DGGITQSPKYLFRKEGQNVTLSCEQNLNHDAMYWYRQDPGQGLRLIYYSQIVNDFQKGDIAEGYSVSREKKESFPLTVTSAQKNPTAFYLCVRRQGGAGELFFGEGSRLTVL.

V and J are TRBV29-1 and TRBJ2-3; tentatively, D is TRBD2 (5 bases). Deletions cut 6 bases from V and 3 bases from J, with 10 bases between. This CDR3 has 12 amino acids. Germline V gene lookup returns CDR1 SQVTM and CDR2 ANQGSEA. As DNA, the CDR3 is TGCAGCGTCCAGGACTGGACAGATACGCAGTATTTT. Protein: CSVQDWTDTQYF.

This clonotype has just a few counts. This chain links TRBV7-8 with TRBJ2-5, with 8 positions matching TRBD1. CDR1 and CDR2 (germline): SGHVS, FQNEAQ. The CDR3 loop spans 14 amino acids. Trimming took 5 bases from V and 5 from J; bases not matched to a gene: 7. This CDR3 reads CASSPPDRDETQYF. CDR3 DNA: TGTGCCAGCAGCCCACCGGACAGGGATGAGACCCAGTACTTC.

This clonotype was detected many times. The V and J genes are TRBV25-1 and TRBJ2-7; D not resolved. The germline V gene has CDR1 MGHDK and CDR2 SYGVNS. The CDR3 is 13 residues long. V lost 6 bases, J lost 2 bases, and 11 bases lay in between. The CDR3 DNA sequence: TGTGCCAGCAGGCGGCCTGGGGCCTACGAGCAGTACTTC. Its protein is CASRRPGAYEQYF.

This clonotype has a handful of counts. The chain carries TRBV29-1 and TRBJ2-1; D remains ambiguous. This CDR3 region has 11 residues. Trimming cost V 5 bases and J 6 bases, with 8 bases left between them. Germline CDR1 SQVTM, CDR2 ANQGSEA. CDR3: CSVTAANEQFF. CDR3 sequence (DNA): TGCAGCGTTACGGCAGCCAATGAGCAGTTCTTC.

This clonotype was counted between two and nine times. The chain links TRBV20-1 to TRBJ2-2; 8 bases are a match to TRBD1. Germline assignment: CDR1 DFQATT and CDR2 SNEGSKA (reference sequence). The CDR3 covers 14 residues. The V segment lost 2 bases and the J segment 8 bases; nucleotides outside the gene matches: 7. The CDR3 DNA is TGCAGTGCTAGACCCCCCGGACAGGGAGGGGAGCTGTTTTTT. Its translation is CSARPPGQGGELFF.

This chain connects TRBV20-1 to TRBJ2-7; 14 nucleotides match TRBD2. Germline CDR1 reads DFQATT; CDR2 reads SNEGSKA (reference sequence). The V gene end was trimmed by 5 bases and the J gene end by 11 bases; junction bases not matched to a gene: 14. The CDR3 covers 15 residues. Here the CDR3 DNA reads TGCAGTGCTTTCGATCGGACTAGCGGGAGGAAGAGGAAGTACTTC. Protein: CSAFDRTSGRKRKYF.

This clonotype has more than one count but fewer than ten. This sequence joins TRBV5-1 and TRBJ2-1; 9 bases map to TRBD1. The CDR3 is 15 amino acids. The V and J ends lost 4 bases and 9 bases, in that order; junction bases with no gene match: 11. Germline assignment: CDR1 SGHRS and CDR2 YFSETQ. CDR3 sequence reads: CASSIGTGRTGEQFF. The CDR3 nucleotides are TGCGCCAGCAGCATCGGGACAGGGCGTACTGGTGAGCAGTTCTTC.

This clonotype was observed a handful of times. This chain links TRBV21-1 with TRBJ2-1. TRBV21-1 constitutes a pseudogene. The CDR3 extends over 14 amino acids. This CDR3 reads CASSKANCYNEQFF. For the CDR3, the DNA is TGTGCCAGCAGCAAGGCAAACTGTTACAATGAGCAGTTCTTC.

This clonotype showed up just a few times. The V call is TRBV7-9, the J call TRBJ2-4, with 7 bases fitting TRBD1. CDR3 length equals 15 residues. The V segment lost 5 bases and the J segment 4 bases; nucleotides outside the gene matches: 8. Germline loops: CDR1 SEHNR, CDR2 FQNEAQ (reference sequence). CDR3 residues: CASSPNRGTKNIQYF. The CDR3 nucleotides read TGTGCCAGCAGCCCAAACAGGGGAACGAAAAACATTCAGTACTTC.

At least ten counts were recorded for this clonotype. The chain links TRBV27 to TRBJ2-7; D is perhaps TRBD2 (6 bases). V lost 2 bases, J lost 4 bases, and 12 bases lay in between. Germline V lookup: CDR1 MNHEY, CDR2 SMNVEV (reference sequence). The CDR3 runs 14 residues. CDR3 sequence: CASSLGAGRYEQYF. For the CDR3, the DNA is TGTGCCAGCAGTTTAGGGGCGGGACGGTACGAGCAGTACTTC.

The sample holds a few counts of this clonotype. This rearrangement joins TRBV2 to TRBJ2-3; no firm D call. CDR1 and CDR2 from the germline V gene are SNHLY and FYNNEI. Trimming removed 4 bases from V and 6 bases from J, with 8 bases in between. This CDR3 has 12 residues. The CDR3 here is CASSGAGDTQYF. The CDR3 DNA reads as TGTGCCAGCAGTGGGGCCGGGGATACGCAGTATTTT.

V usage is TRBV7-2 and J usage is TRBJ2-1, with no clear D. The V end lost 6 bases, the J end lost 9 bases, and 12 bases lay between the germline ends. CDR3 length: 12 residues. Looked up from germline, CDR1 is SGHTA and CDR2 is FQGNSA. CDR3 sequence: CASSDSRVEQFF. CDR3 nucleotides: TGTGCCAGCAGTGATAGTCGGGTTGAGCAGTTCTTC.

This clonotype was detected many times. V is TRBV20-1 and J is TRBJ1-2; weak D call: TRBD1 (6 bases). V was trimmed by 0 bases and J by 5 bases, leaving 16 bases between them. CDR3 length equals 15 residues. CDR1 DFQATT and CDR2 SNEGSKA come from the germline V gene (reference sequence). CDR3 nucleotides: TGCAGTGCTAGAGATCATGGGGGGCTTGGGTATGGCTACACCTTC. This codes for CSARDHGGLGYGYTF.

This clonotype was detected only a few times. The chain employs TRBV14 and TRBJ2-5; 7 bases are a match to TRBD2. The CDR3 has 17 amino acids. The trim removed 0 bases at V and 3 bases at J, leaving 10 bases unmatched. Germline assignment: CDR1 SGHDN and CDR2 FVKESK. The CDR3 bases are TGTGCCAGCAGCCAAGATGAGCGGGCTAGCGGAAAAGAGACCCAGTACTTC. Translating it yields CASSQDERASGKETQYF.

The chain couples TRBV28 to TRBJ2-7, with TRBD2 matching over 7 bases. The V and J ends lost 6 bases and 2 bases, in that order; junction bases with no gene match: 10. The length of the CDR3 is 15 residues. Germline CDR1 MDHEN, CDR2 SYDVKM. CDR3 in DNA: TGTGCCAGCAGGGATTCTCGGGCGGGGGCCTACGAGCAGTACTTC. This sequence encodes CASRDSRAGAYEQYF.

The rearrangement uses TRBV7-9 and TRBJ2-1; 9 nucleotides line up with TRBD1. Trimming took 8 bases from V and 8 from J; bases not matched to a gene: 4. The CDR3 runs to 12 residues. The germline V gene has CDR1 SEHNR and CDR2 FQNEAQ (reference sequence). CDR3 loop: CASRGTGYEQFF. The CDR3 nucleotides read TGTGCCAGCCGCGGGACAGGGTATGAGCAGTTCTTC.

This chain uses TRBV3-1 with TRBJ2-5; D might be TRBD1 or TRBD2, each matching 6 bases. This CDR3 region has 15 residues. V lost 3 bases and J lost 1, with 12 bases in between. Germline V gene sequence: CDR1 LGHDT, CDR2 YNNKEL (reference sequence). In DNA form, the CDR3 reads TGTGCCAGCAGCCATAAACAGGGACTCCAAGAGACCCAGTACTTC. As protein: CASSHKQGLQETQYF.